These T cell receptor beta chains were read from a single sample in a study of T cells after yellow fever vaccination. In TCRdb, the 5' RACE reads were re-called with MiXCR into one record per CDR3 protein. The sample consists of hundreds of thousands of distinct CDR3 sequences, 15% to 20% of them appearing once. The input for sequencing was PBMCs, taken 15 days after the yellow fever booster vaccination. These receptors all come from a young man who received the YFV17D yellow fever vaccine. Both conserved end residues are part of each CDR3. Each record gives: D gene, clone size, J gene, V gene, CDR3 protein, CDR3 DNA. A D gene is named only where the DNA matches it firmly. Only some rows state a clone size, as once, few, many or a class for expanded clones.

d_call: TRBD1
clone_size: -
j_call: TRBJ1-2
v_call: TRBV27
cdr3_aa: CASSQQGAQGYTF
cdr3_nt: TGTGCCAGCAGCCAACAGGGGGCGCAAGGCTACACCTTC

d_call: -
clone_size: -
j_call: TRBJ1-2
v_call: TRBV5-5
cdr3_aa: CASSFRQYGYTF
cdr3_nt: TGTGCCAGCAGCTTTAGACAATATGGCTACACCTTC

d_call: -
clone_size: -
j_call: TRBJ2-3
v_call: TRBV7-8
cdr3_aa: CASSLAGQGGGTQYF
cdr3_nt: TGTGCCAGCAGCTTAGCCGGCCAGGGTGGGGGTACGCAGTATTTT

d_call: TRBD1
clone_size: -
j_call: TRBJ2-7
v_call: TRBV20-1
cdr3_aa: CSAAQGWEQYF
cdr3_nt: TGCAGTGCGGCACAGGGGTGGGAGCAGTACTTC

d_call: -
clone_size: few
j_call: TRBJ1-1
v_call: TRBV27
cdr3_aa: CASSLSGYGGTTEAFF
cdr3_nt: TGTGCCAGCAGTTTATCAGGGTATGGTGGTACTACTGAAGCTTTCTTT

d_call: TRBD2
clone_size: -
j_call: TRBJ2-1
v_call: TRBV29-1
cdr3_aa: CSAMPLAGGEGEQFF
cdr3_nt: TGCAGCGCTATGCCACTAGCGGGAGGGGAGGGTGAGCAGTTCTTC

d_call: -
clone_size: few
j_call: TRBJ2-3
v_call: TRBV12-3/TRBV12-4
cdr3_aa: CASSSWDKVRDTQYF
cdr3_nt: TGTGCCAGCAGTTCTTGGGACAAGGTCAGAGATACGCAGTATTTT

d_call: TRBD2
clone_size: -
j_call: TRBJ2-7
v_call: TRBV7-2
cdr3_aa: CASSSGLAGHYEQYF
cdr3_nt: TGTGCCAGCAGTAGCGGACTAGCGGGACACTACGAGCAGTACTTC

d_call: -
clone_size: -
j_call: TRBJ1-1
v_call: TRBV20-1
cdr3_aa: CSARGGRPTEAFF
cdr3_nt: TGCAGTGCTAGAGGAGGGCGGCCCACTGAAGCTTTCTTT

d_call: -
clone_size: few
j_call: TRBJ2-7
v_call: TRBV4-3
cdr3_aa: CASSRSEKRRSSYEQYF
cdr3_nt: TGCGCCAGCAGCCGCTCAGAAAAAAGAAGGAGCTCCTACGAGCAGTACTTC

d_call: -
clone_size: few
j_call: TRBJ2-3
v_call: TRBV7-2
cdr3_aa: CASSPRVDTQYF
cdr3_nt: TGTGCCAGCAGCCCTCGGGTGGATACGCAGTATTTT

d_call: -
clone_size: -
j_call: TRBJ2-3
v_call: TRBV12-3/TRBV12-4
cdr3_aa: CASRQGRGTDTQYF
cdr3_nt: TGTGCCAGCAGACAGGGACGGGGCACAGATACGCAGTATTTT

d_call: TRBD1
clone_size: few
j_call: TRBJ2-7
v_call: TRBV20-1
cdr3_aa: CSASAGTGNPYEQYF
cdr3_nt: TGCAGTGCTTCCGCCGGGACAGGGAATCCCTACGAGCAGTACTTC

d_call: -
clone_size: -
j_call: TRBJ2-3
v_call: TRBV29-1
cdr3_aa: CSVVGYADTQYF
cdr3_nt: TGCAGCGTTGTCGGCTATGCAGATACGCAGTATTTT

d_call: -
clone_size: -
j_call: TRBJ2-1
v_call: TRBV5-1
cdr3_aa: CASSLSRSYNEQFF
cdr3_nt: TGCGCCAGCAGCTTGTCCCGCTCCTACAATGAGCAGTTCTTC

d_call: -
clone_size: -
j_call: TRBJ2-3
v_call: TRBV7-2
cdr3_aa: CASSLALLDTQYF
cdr3_nt: TGTGCCAGCAGCTTAGCCCTCTTGGATACGCAGTATTTT

d_call: -
clone_size: -
j_call: TRBJ2-1
v_call: TRBV6-4
cdr3_aa: CASSDSGGKYNEQFF
cdr3_nt: TGTGCCAGCAGTGACTCTGGCGGGAAATACAATGAGCAGTTCTTC

d_call: -
clone_size: -
j_call: TRBJ2-5
v_call: TRBV7-2
cdr3_aa: CASSASFGETQYF
cdr3_nt: TGTGCCAGCAGCGCCTCCTTCGGGGAGACCCAGTACTTC

d_call: TRBD2
clone_size: -
j_call: TRBJ2-3
v_call: TRBV7-2
cdr3_aa: CASSPQAGRADTQYF
cdr3_nt: TGTGCCAGCAGCCCTCAGGCGGGGAGGGCAGATACGCAGTATTTT

d_call: -
clone_size: -
j_call: TRBJ2-1
v_call: TRBV2
cdr3_aa: CASTHPGATVNEQFF
cdr3_nt: TGTGCCAGCACCCATCCGGGGGCCACTGTCAATGAGCAGTTCTTC

d_call: -
clone_size: -
j_call: TRBJ2-2
v_call: TRBV29-1
cdr3_aa: CSVVFTGELFF
cdr3_nt: TGCAGCGTTGTGTTCACCGGGGAGCTGTTTTTT

d_call: -
clone_size: few
j_call: TRBJ2-1
v_call: TRBV12-3/TRBV12-4
cdr3_aa: CASRPPVAGTRNEQFF
cdr3_nt: TGTGCCAGCAGGCCTCCGGTGGCTGGGACCCGCAATGAGCAGTTCTTC

d_call: TRBD2
clone_size: many
j_call: TRBJ2-1
v_call: TRBV7-2
cdr3_aa: CASSQLAGAYNEQFF
cdr3_nt: TGTGCCAGCAGCCAGCTAGCGGGGGCCTACAATGAGCAGTTCTTC

d_call: TRBD2
clone_size: many
j_call: TRBJ2-2
v_call: TRBV12-3/TRBV12-4
cdr3_aa: CASSWGGVGTGELFF
cdr3_nt: TGTGCCAGCAGTTGGGGGGGGGTAGGCACCGGGGAGCTGTTTTTT

d_call: TRBD1
clone_size: -
j_call: TRBJ1-1
v_call: TRBV4-3
cdr3_aa: CASSYRGPATEAFF
cdr3_nt: TGCGCCAGCAGCTACAGGGGTCCGGCCACTGAAGCTTTCTTT

d_call: TRBD2
clone_size: -
j_call: TRBJ2-7
v_call: TRBV20-1
cdr3_aa: CSAPTSGFYEQYF
cdr3_nt: TGCAGTGCTCCGACTAGCGGGTTTTACGAGCAGTACTTC

d_call: TRBD1
clone_size: few
j_call: TRBJ2-7
v_call: TRBV20-1
cdr3_aa: CSAKGTEISYEQYF
cdr3_nt: TGCAGTGCTAAAGGGACAGAAATCTCCTACGAGCAGTACTTC

d_call: TRBD2
clone_size: -
j_call: TRBJ2-2
v_call: TRBV10-2
cdr3_aa: CASNQRERNTGELFF
cdr3_nt: TGCGCCAGCAATCAGCGGGAGAGGAACACCGGGGAGCTGTTTTTT

d_call: -
clone_size: few
j_call: TRBJ2-1
v_call: TRBV28
cdr3_aa: CASRRTYNEQFF
cdr3_nt: TGTGCCAGCAGGCGGACTTACAATGAGCAGTTCTTC

d_call: -
clone_size: few
j_call: TRBJ2-2
v_call: TRBV12-3/TRBV12-4
cdr3_aa: CASSLGANGELFF
cdr3_nt: TGTGCCAGCAGTTTAGGGGCTAACGGGGAGCTGTTTTTT

d_call: -
clone_size: few
j_call: TRBJ2-5
v_call: TRBV18
cdr3_aa: CASSRMNQETQYF
cdr3_nt: TGTGCCAGCTCAAGAATGAACCAAGAGACCCAGTACTTC

d_call: TRBD2
clone_size: few
j_call: TRBJ2-1
v_call: TRBV6-2/TRBV6-3
cdr3_aa: CASSYTDRQLAGAYNEQFF
cdr3_nt: TGTGCCAGCAGTTACACGGACAGACAACTAGCGGGAGCTTACAATGAGCAGTTCTTC

d_call: -
clone_size: -
j_call: TRBJ2-2
v_call: TRBV7-2
cdr3_aa: CASSLEGTRTGELFF
cdr3_nt: TGTGCCAGCAGCTTAGAGGGGACTCGCACCGGGGAGCTGTTTTTT

d_call: TRBD2
clone_size: -
j_call: TRBJ2-2
v_call: TRBV28
cdr3_aa: CASTSGGDISTGELFF
cdr3_nt: TGTGCCAGCACGTCGGGAGGCGACATTAGCACCGGGGAGCTGTTTTTT

d_call: -
clone_size: once
j_call: TRBJ2-5
v_call: TRBV20-1
cdr3_aa: CSARVMMETQYF
cdr3_nt: TGCAGTGCTAGAGTCATGATGGAGACCCAGTACTTC

d_call: -
clone_size: few
j_call: TRBJ2-1
v_call: TRBV6-1
cdr3_aa: CASSGTGAIRYNEQFF
cdr3_nt: TGTGCCAGCAGTGGGACGGGCGCTATACGTTACAATGAGCAGTTCTTC

d_call: TRBD2
clone_size: -
j_call: TRBJ2-5
v_call: TRBV7-2
cdr3_aa: CASSLAGFLAGGQETQYF
cdr3_nt: TGTGCCAGCAGCTTAGCGGGCTTCCTGGCGGGAGGCCAAGAGACCCAGTACTTC

d_call: TRBD1
clone_size: few
j_call: TRBJ1-1
v_call: TRBV7-9
cdr3_aa: CASSSPQGDTEAFF
cdr3_nt: TGTGCCAGCAGCTCGCCGCAGGGGGATACTGAAGCTTTCTTT

d_call: TRBD1
clone_size: few
j_call: TRBJ2-2
v_call: TRBV6-1
cdr3_aa: CATLRDRIATGELFF
cdr3_nt: TGTGCCACCCTCCGGGACAGGATAGCCACCGGGGAGCTGTTTTTT

d_call: -
clone_size: -
j_call: TRBJ1-4
v_call: TRBV12-3/TRBV12-4
cdr3_aa: CASTRSEKLFF
cdr3_nt: TGTGCCAGCACTCGCTCTGAAAAACTGTTTTTT

d_call: -
clone_size: -
j_call: TRBJ2-3
v_call: TRBV15
cdr3_aa: CATSRDEAGGTDTQYF
cdr3_nt: TGTGCCACCAGCAGAGATGAGGCAGGGGGCACAGATACGCAGTATTTT

d_call: -
clone_size: few
j_call: TRBJ1-1
v_call: TRBV7-6
cdr3_aa: CASSLGSGAEAFF
cdr3_nt: TGTGCCAGCAGCTTAGGGTCCGGGGCTGAAGCTTTCTTT

d_call: -
clone_size: -
j_call: TRBJ2-2
v_call: TRBV11-2
cdr3_aa: CASIEGLLTGELFF
cdr3_nt: TGTGCCAGCATCGAAGGACTACTCACCGGGGAGCTGTTTTTT

d_call: -
clone_size: few
j_call: TRBJ1-1
v_call: TRBV3-1
cdr3_aa: CASSQDGSRPSAFF
cdr3_nt: TGTGCCAGCAGCCAAGATGGTTCTCGTCCCTCAGCTTTCTTT

d_call: -
clone_size: few
j_call: TRBJ2-3
v_call: TRBV6-1
cdr3_aa: CASSVRADNTDTQYF
cdr3_nt: TGTGCCAGCAGTGTTAGGGCAGATAACACAGATACGCAGTATTTT

d_call: TRBD1
clone_size: few
j_call: TRBJ2-3
v_call: TRBV7-8
cdr3_aa: CASSRTGQGSMTDTQYF
cdr3_nt: TGTGCCAGCAGCCGGACTGGACAGGGCAGTATGACAGATACGCAGTATTTT

d_call: -
clone_size: few
j_call: TRBJ2-1
v_call: TRBV20-1
cdr3_aa: CSARDRNEQFF
cdr3_nt: TGCAGTGCTAGAGATAGGAATGAGCAGTTCTTC

d_call: -
clone_size: -
j_call: TRBJ2-3
v_call: TRBV10-3
cdr3_aa: CAISPRGGVTDTQYF
cdr3_nt: TGTGCCATCAGTCCGAGGGGGGGAGTGACAGATACGCAGTATTTT

d_call: -
clone_size: -
j_call: TRBJ2-1
v_call: TRBV7-2
cdr3_aa: CASSLVGGPILNEQFF
cdr3_nt: TGTGCCAGCAGCTTAGTCGGTGGGCCGATTCTCAATGAGCAGTTCTTC

d_call: TRBD2
clone_size: -
j_call: TRBJ2-3
v_call: TRBV7-2
cdr3_aa: CASSLRSGSGDTQYF
cdr3_nt: TGTGCCAGCAGCTTAAGGAGCGGGAGCGGCGATACGCAGTATTTT

d_call: -
clone_size: few
j_call: TRBJ1-1
v_call: TRBV6-2/TRBV6-3
cdr3_aa: CASSRRAMNTEAFF
cdr3_nt: TGTGCCAGCAGCCGCAGGGCTATGAACACTGAAGCTTTCTTT

d_call: -
clone_size: few
j_call: TRBJ2-5
v_call: TRBV20-1
cdr3_aa: CSARDLASETQYF
cdr3_nt: TGCAGTGCTAGAGACCTAGCGTCAGAGACCCAGTACTTC

d_call: TRBD2
clone_size: -
j_call: TRBJ2-7
v_call: TRBV20-1
cdr3_aa: CSASGTSGTGGLRDEQYF
cdr3_nt: TGCAGTGCCTCCGGGACTAGCGGAACGGGGGGCCTACGGGACGAGCAGTACTTC

d_call: -
clone_size: few
j_call: TRBJ2-1
v_call: TRBV23-1
cdr3_aa: CASSQCRGGSKSSYNEQFF
cdr3_nt: TGCGCCAGCAGTCAATGTCGTGGGGGCTCCAAAAGCTCCTACAATGAGCAGTTCTTC

d_call: TRBD2
clone_size: -
j_call: TRBJ2-7
v_call: TRBV20-1
cdr3_aa: CSASSSAGGTYEQYF
cdr3_nt: TGCAGTGCTAGTTCCTCAGCGGGAGGCACCTACGAGCAGTACTTC

d_call: TRBD1
clone_size: -
j_call: TRBJ2-3
v_call: TRBV24-1
cdr3_aa: CATSDSTGALTDTQYF
cdr3_nt: TGTGCCACCAGTGATTCTACAGGGGCCCTCACAGATACGCAGTATTTT

d_call: -
clone_size: many
j_call: TRBJ2-7
v_call: TRBV5-6
cdr3_aa: CASSLEVTYEQYF
cdr3_nt: TGTGCCAGCAGCTTGGAAGTAACCTACGAGCAGTACTTC

d_call: TRBD2
clone_size: few
j_call: TRBJ2-1
v_call: TRBV4-2
cdr3_aa: CASSHTLGGRPTSYNEQFF
cdr3_nt: TGTGCCAGCAGCCACACTCTTGGCGGGAGGCCCACCTCCTACAATGAGCAGTTCTTC